This T cell receptor (beta chain) was captured in a study of blood T cell repertoires in COVID-19. The authors' processing: Estimated nucleated cell counts came from reference gene primer amplification. Clones were read by immunoSEQ multiplex PCR, and TCRdb kept only the in-frame ones, dropping some. From that table come the V and J calls and clone size; the DNA was used to work out D and trimming. The sample contains 220,000 or so clones, 82% of which appear only once. After removal of 4 bases from V and 6 bases from J, the junction contained 5 bases not matched to a gene. The CDR3 spans 15 residues. The germline V gene encodes CDR1 SGHTA and CDR2 FQGTGA.

What was sequenced was peripheral blood. The TCR comes from an elderly woman with COVID-19, enrolled during active disease. The gene calls are TRBV7-3 and TRBJ2-1, with TRBD2 matching 11 bases. CDR3 sequence reads: CASSYGTSGSNEQFF. In nucleotides, the CDR3 is TGTGCCAGCAGCTACGGGACTAGCGGCAGCAATGAGCAGTTCTTC.